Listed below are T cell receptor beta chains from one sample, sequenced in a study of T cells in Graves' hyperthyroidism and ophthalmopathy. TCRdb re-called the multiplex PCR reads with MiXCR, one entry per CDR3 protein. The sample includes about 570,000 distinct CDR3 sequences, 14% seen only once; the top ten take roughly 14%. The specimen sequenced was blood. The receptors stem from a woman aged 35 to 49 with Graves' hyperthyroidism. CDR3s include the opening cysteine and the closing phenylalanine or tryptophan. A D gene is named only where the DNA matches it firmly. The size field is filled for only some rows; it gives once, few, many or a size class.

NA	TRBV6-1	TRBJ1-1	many	CASNDLGAGTEAFF	TGTGCCAGCAACGATCTGGGGGCCGGCACTGAAGCTTTCTTT
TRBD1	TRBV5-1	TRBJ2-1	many	CASSRAGTGNNEQFF	TGCGCCAGCAGCCGGGCCGGGACAGGGAACAATGAGCAGTTCTTC
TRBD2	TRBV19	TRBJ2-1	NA	CASSDGTTNYNEQFF	TGTGCCAGTAGTGACGGGACTACCAACTACAATGAGCAGTTCTTC
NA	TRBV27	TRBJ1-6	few	CASRPGDNSPLHF	TGTGCCAGCAGACCAGGGGATAATTCACCCCTCCACTTT
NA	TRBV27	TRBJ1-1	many	CASSAFMGTEAFF	TGTGCCAGCAGTGCCTTTATGGGCACTGAAGCTTTCTTT
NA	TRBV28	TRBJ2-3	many	CASSLPSVGFGTQYF	TGTGCCAGCAGTTTACCTAGCGTGGGTTTTGGTACGCAGTATTTT
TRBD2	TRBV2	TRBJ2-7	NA	CASSEGAGAISYEQYF	TGTGCCAGCAGTGAGGGAGCGGGAGCTATCTCCTACGAGCAGTACTTC
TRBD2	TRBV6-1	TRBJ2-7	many	CASSTGTSSYYEQYF	TGTGCCAGCAGCACCGGGACTAGCTCCTACTACGAGCAGTACTTC
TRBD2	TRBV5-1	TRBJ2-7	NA	CASSALPSGIYEQYF	TGCGCCAGCAGCGCACTTCCTAGCGGGATCTACGAGCAGTACTTC
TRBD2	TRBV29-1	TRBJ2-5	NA	CSVGLAGALRETQYF	TGCAGCGTTGGCCTAGCGGGGGCCTTGAGGGAGACCCAGTACTTC
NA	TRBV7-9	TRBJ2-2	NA	CASSSDSGELFF	TGTGCCAGCAGTTCCGACAGCGGGGAGCTGTTTTTT
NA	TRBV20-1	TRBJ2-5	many	CSVTMNQETQYF	TGCAGTGTTACAATGAACCAAGAGACCCAGTACTTC
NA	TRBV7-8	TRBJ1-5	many	CASSLGLVGQPQHF	TGTGCCAGCAGCTTAGGGTTGGTGGGGCAGCCCCAGCATTTT
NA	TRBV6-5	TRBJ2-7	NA	CASSYDEGYEQYF	TGTGCCAGCAGTTACGACGAGGGCTACGAGCAGTACTTC
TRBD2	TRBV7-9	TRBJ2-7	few	CASSLRAASGGEQYF	TGTGCCAGCAGCTTAAGAGCGGCTAGCGGGGGCGAGCAGTACTTC
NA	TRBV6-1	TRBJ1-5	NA	CASSELQPQHF	TGTGCCAGCAGTGAATTACAGCCCCAGCATTTT
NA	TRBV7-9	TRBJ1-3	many	CASSLGTISGNTIYF	TGTGCCAGCAGCCTTGGGACCATATCTGGAAACACCATATATTTT
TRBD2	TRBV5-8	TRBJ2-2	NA	CASSLGPTSGGAGELFF	TGTGCCAGCAGCTTAGGACCGACTAGCGGGGGGGCCGGGGAGCTGTTTTTT
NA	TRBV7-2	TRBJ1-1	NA	CASSLGGYSGTEAFF	TGTGCCAGCAGCTTAGGGGGGTACTCGGGGACTGAAGCTTTCTTT
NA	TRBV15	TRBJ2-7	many	CATSRDQGRSYEQYF	TGTGCCACCAGCAGAGACCAGGGCAGGTCCTACGAGCAGTACTTC
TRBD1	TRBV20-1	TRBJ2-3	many	CSPGQGIDTQYF	TGCAGTCCGGGACAGGGAATCGATACGCAGTATTTT
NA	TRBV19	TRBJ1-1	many	CASSGHQGNTEAFF	TGTGCCAGTAGTGGACACCAGGGGAACACTGAAGCTTTCTTT
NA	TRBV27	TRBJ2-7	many	CASSLIFGGRTYEQYF	TGTGCCAGCAGTTTAATCTTCGGGGGCCGAACCTACGAGCAGTACTTC
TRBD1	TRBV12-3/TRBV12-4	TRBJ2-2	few	CASSSGTENTGELFF	TGTGCCAGCAGTTCAGGGACAGAGAACACCGGGGAGCTGTTTTTT